This TCR beta chain came from a study of blood T cell repertoires in COVID-19. Study-level information: Italy, Spain and the United States were the sources of the convalescent and acute COVID-19 samples. Sources were T cells, B-cell-depleted T cells, or PBMCs; the material itself was cDNA or gDNA.

This CDR3 has 15 amino acids. CDR1 is MNHNS and CDR2 is SASEGT in the germline V gene. V gave up 1 base and J gave up 10 bases; unmatched junction bases: 6. Authors' analysis steps: How many nucleated cells were present was estimated from reference gene primer amplification. Clones were sequenced by immunoSEQ multiplex PCR, and TCRdb holds only the in-frame ones, with some missing. D and trimming were read from the DNA, whereas the V and J calls and clone size are those reported in that table. In the table there are fewer than 250,000 clones, approximately 86% of which are singletons. This clone was detected a few times.

This chain connects TRBV6-1 to TRBJ1-6, with TRBD1 identical over 8 bases. Sequencing was performed on peripheral blood. This clonotype was sampled from an older woman with active or convalescent COVID-19. In DNA form, the CDR3 reads TGTGCCAGCAGTGAAGGGAGGGCAGGGGGCTCACCCCTCCACTTT. Amino acids: CASSEGRAGGSPLHF.